This TCR beta chain emerged from a study of liver allograft versus peripheral blood T cells. Overall study context: Transplanted livers held T cell receptor repertoires, and these were compared with repertoires in recipients' peripheral blood.

This clonotype has a handful of counts. TCRdb used MiXCR to reprocess the reads, holding one entry per CDR3 protein. The sample lists approximately 8,600 distinct CDR3 sequences, approximately 15% occurring once. J was trimmed by 3 bases and V by 5 bases; bases with no gene match: 5. Germline-derived CDR1 and CDR2 are MGHDK and SYGVNS. The CDR3 covers 14 residues. This chain connects TRBV25-1 to TRBJ2-7; the match to TRBD1 covers 9 bases. This TCR was sampled from a human patient who had a liver transplant. Some T cells may trace back to the graft donor. The CDR3 loop is CASSLPGQGYEQYF. CDR3 bases: TGTGCCAGCAGTTTACCGGGACAGGGCTACGAGCAGTACTTC.